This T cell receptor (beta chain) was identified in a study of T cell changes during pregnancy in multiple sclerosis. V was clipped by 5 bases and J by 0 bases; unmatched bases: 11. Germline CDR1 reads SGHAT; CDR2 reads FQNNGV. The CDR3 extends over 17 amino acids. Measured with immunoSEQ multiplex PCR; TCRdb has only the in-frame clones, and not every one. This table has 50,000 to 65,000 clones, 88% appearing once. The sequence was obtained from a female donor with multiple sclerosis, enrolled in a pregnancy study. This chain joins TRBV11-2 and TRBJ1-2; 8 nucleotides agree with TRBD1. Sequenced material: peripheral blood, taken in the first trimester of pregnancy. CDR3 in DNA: TGTGCCAGCAGCCCCCGACAGGGGCGGAGGGCTAACTATGGCTACACCTTC. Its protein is CASSPRQGRRANYGYTF.